Shown below are 11 T cell receptor beta chains from a single sample sequenced in a study of cytomegalovirus exposure and HLA in healthy donors. The PCR was carried out with 60 Vbeta primers and 13 Jbeta primers. The assay was immunoSEQ multiplex PCR, and TCRdb's table has in-frame clones only and misses some. The profile shows about 150,000 clones, roughly 85% of them singletons. Sequencing was done on a sample of PBMCs. These receptors came from a boy younger than 10 in good health and CMV-seronegative.

V usage is TRBV7-9 and J usage is TRBJ2-1; D may be TRBD2 (6 bases). CDR1 SEHNR and CDR2 FQNEAQ come from the germline V gene (reference sequence). Trimming shortened V by 6 bases and J by 7 bases, and 19 bases separated the two germline ends. The CDR3 is 15 residues long. The CDR3 DNA sequence: TGTGCCAGCAGGACCACTAATGGGGGAGGTAATGAGCAGTTCTTC. It is translated as CASRTTNGGGNEQFF.

The V call is TRBV19, the J call TRBJ2-5; 10 bases align to TRBD1. The CDR3 is 19 amino acids. The germline CDR1 and CDR2 sequences are LNHDA and SQIVND (reference sequence). Unmatched junction bases numbered 14, after V lost 4 bases and J lost 0 bases. The CDR3 spells CASSTPRRTGGFNQETQYF. DNA of the CDR3: TGTGCCAGTAGTACCCCCCGCCGGACAGGGGGTTTTAACCAAGAGACCCAGTACTTC.

The V and J genes are TRBV18 and TRBJ1-5, with TRBD1 matching over 9 bases. The CDR3 is 14 amino acids. Germline-derived CDR1 and CDR2 are KGHSH and LQKENI. Trimming cost V 5 bases and J 7 bases; bases outside gene matches: 6. The DNA for the CDR3 is TGTGCCAGCTCATCGGGACAGGGCGGACAGCCCCAGCATTTT. Its protein product is CASSSGQGGQPQHF.

The J gene is TRBJ2-4, the V gene TRBV29-1; D is possibly TRBD1 (6 bases). V was pared by 6 bases and J by 0 bases, with 18 bases between. Germline values: CDR1 SQVTM, CDR2 ANQGSEA. CDR3 length: 16 amino acids. CDR3 amino acids: CSVKRTGKRAKNIQYF. The CDR3 DNA follows: TGCAGCGTCAAGCGCACAGGGAAGAGAGCCAAAAACATTCAGTACTTC.

The chain carries TRBV4-1 and TRBJ1-1; 7 nucleotides agree with TRBD1. The CDR3 consists of 14 residues. The ends lost 4 bases at V and 6 bases at J; junction bases unmatched: 8. Germline V lookup: CDR1 MGHRA, CDR2 YSYEKL. CDR3 bases: TGCGCCAGCAGCCCCACCGGGACAGTTCCTGAAGCTTTCTTT. It specifies CASSPTGTVPEAFF.

V gene TRBV7-6 combines with J gene TRBJ1-1; no reliable D call. The V and J ends lost 4 bases and 1 base respectively, with 16 bases between them. The CDR3 loop spans 16 amino acids. The germline V gene encodes CDR1 SGHVS and CDR2 FNYEAQ. This CDR3 is CASSSDPGRRNTEAFF. The CDR3 DNA reads TGTGCCAGCAGCTCGGATCCGGGGAGGAGGAACACTGAAGCTTTCTTT.

As concerns this clone: Other DNA sequences from this sample encode an identical CDR3 as well. The chain joins TRBV9 to TRBJ2-3; tentatively, D is TRBD1 (6 bases). Trimming shortened V by 2 bases and J by 0 bases, and 7 bases separated the two germline ends. The CDR3 totals 14 residues. The germline gives CDR1 SGDLS, CDR2 YYNGEE. In DNA, the CDR3 is TGTGCCAGCAGCGTTAGGGGGAGCACAGATACGCAGTATTTT. It encodes CASSVRGSTDTQYF. Looking up the rest from reference TRBV9 and TRBJ2-3 gives the full variable domain: DSGVTQTPKHLITATGQRVTLRCSPRSGDLSVYWYQQSLDQGLQFLIQYYNGEERAKGNILERFSAQQFPDLHSELNLSSLELGDSALYFCASSVRGSTDTQYFGPGTRLTVL.

The V gene is TRBV6-5, the J gene TRBJ2-3; D is uncertain. V was clipped by 4 bases and J by 2 bases, with 10 bases between them. The CDR3 loop spans 14 amino acids. The V gene's germline CDR1 is MNHEY and CDR2 SVGAGI. CDR3 loop: CASSFSPTTDTQYF. The CDR3 nucleotides read TGTGCCAGCAGTTTTTCCCCTACCACAGATACGCAGTATTTT.

This chain joins TRBV7-9 and TRBJ1-1; possible D gene TRBD1, 6 bases. CDR1 and CDR2 (germline): SEHNR, FQNEAQ (reference sequence). The CDR3 runs to 14 residues. Between the trimmed V and J ends, which lost 3 bases and 1 base, there was a span of 9 bases. In nucleotides, the CDR3 is TGTGCCAGCAGCTTCAGGGGCGCGAACACTGAAGCTTTCTTT. It encodes CASSFRGANTEAFF.

The J gene is TRBJ1-4, the V gene TRBV30; 9 bases agree with TRBD1. J lost 8 bases, V lost 7 bases, and 11 bases had no gene match. Germline assignment: CDR1 GTSNPN and CDR2 SVGIG (reference sequence). This CDR3 contains 14 residues. In DNA form, the CDR3 reads TGTGCCTCATATTCCGGGACAGGGCGCGAAAAACTGTTTTTT. Its protein is CASYSGTGREKLFF.

This chain joins TRBV10-3 and TRBJ2-3; D uncertain. CDR3 length equals 13 residues. Trimming removed 7 bases at V and 5 bases at J, with 13 bases between. CDR1 is ENHRY and CDR2 is SYGVKD in the germline V gene. The CDR3 nucleotides read TGTGCCATCAAGCGACTTCCGAAAGATACGCAGTATTTT. Translation: CAIKRLPKDTQYF.